The present T cell receptor beta chain was sequenced within a study of CD8+ T cells in alopecia areata. Study at large: Among treated patients, oral tofacitinib was administered at 5 to 10 mg twice daily. Study results and caveats: Normal skin contains resident alphabeta T cells, and these are also sequenced in scalp samples.

Of note for this clone: What it recognizes is unknown.

Sample treatment: oral pan-JAK inhibitor, 5-10 mg twice daily. Reverse transcribed after extraction, RNA yielded cDNA as the sequencing template. The assay was immunoSEQ multiplex PCR, and TCRdb's table has in-frame clones only and misses some. The top ten clones hold 10% to 15% of a sample with around 200,000 clones, roughly 64% of them seen once. The CDR3 consists of 15 residues. V was trimmed by 8 bases and J by 0 bases, leaving 18 bases between them. CDR1 GTSNPN and CDR2 SVGIG come from the germline V gene (reference sequence). This chain connects TRBV30 to TRBJ2-3, with D unresolved. The sequence derives from a human donor with alopecia areata. The starting material was CD8+ T cells sorted from blood, obtained at week 24, from a patient treated with tofacitinib. CDR3: CARSLVGSSTDTQYF. CDR3 DNA: TGTGCCCGATCACTGGTGGGTTCTAGCACAGATACGCAGTATTTT. Supplemented by reference TRBV30 and TRBJ2-3, the full variable domain reads SQTIHQWPATLVQPVGSPLSLECTVEGTSNPNLYWYRQAAGRGLQLLFYSVGIGQISSEVPQNLSASRPQDRQFILSSKKLLLSDSGFYLCARSLVGSSTDTQYFGPGTRLTVL.